Below are 13 T cell receptor beta chains sequenced from a single sample in a study of T cell changes during pregnancy in multiple sclerosis. Clones were sequenced by immunoSEQ multiplex PCR, and TCRdb holds only the in-frame ones, with some missing. The table has around 30,000 clones, just over 90% seen once. The sample was CD4+ T cells from peripheral blood mononuclear cells, taken in the second trimester of pregnancy. All receptors derive from a female donor with multiple sclerosis, enrolled in a pregnancy study.

This chain joins TRBV5-1 and TRBJ1-1; 7 bases line up with TRBD1. The V gene end was trimmed by 4 bases and the J gene end by 1 base; junction bases not matched to a gene: 7. Germline CDR1 reads SGHRS; CDR2 reads YFSETQ. The CDR3 consists of 15 residues. The CDR3 sequence: CASSDPGTANTEAFF. CDR3 in DNA: TGCGCCAGCAGCGATCCTGGGACAGCGAACACTGAAGCTTTCTTT.

The chain has TRBV6-1 and TRBJ1-2; TRBD1 matches at 7 bases. With 8 bases clipped from V and 4 bases from J, the junction kept 4 bases outside the gene matches. Germline V gives CDR1 MNHNS, CDR2 SASEGT. This CDR3 spans 12 amino acids. The CDR3 here is CASDQGGYGYTF. In DNA, the CDR3 is TGTGCCAGCGATCAGGGGGGCTATGGCTACACCTTC.

The V gene is TRBV29-1, the J gene TRBJ2-4; D gene unclear. The CDR3 totals 12 residues. V was pared by 6 bases and J by 7 bases, with 13 bases between. CDR1 is SQVTM and CDR2 is ANQGSEA in the germline V gene. CDR3 in amino acids: CSVKKMQNIQYF. The CDR3 coding sequence is TGCAGCGTAAAAAAAATGCAGAACATTCAGTACTTC.

This chain joins TRBV10-3 and TRBJ2-7; TRBD1 agrees at 11 bases. The CDR3 sequence is 13 residues long. J was trimmed by 4 bases and V by 7 bases; bases with no gene match: 3. CDR1 is ENHRY and CDR2 is SYGVKD in the germline V gene. CDR3 protein: CAITGTGGYEQYF. In DNA, the CDR3 is TGTGCCATCACCGGGACAGGGGGGTACGAGCAGTACTTC.

The rearrangement links TRBV19 to TRBJ1-5; tentatively, D is TRBD1 (6 bases). The ends were cut back, 5 bases at V and 6 bases at J, with 14 bases in the middle. CDR1 and CDR2 from the germline V gene are LNHDA and SQIVND (reference sequence). CDR3 length: 14 residues. CDR3 protein: CASSYGTLLQPQHF. CDR3 nucleotide sequence: TGTGCCAGTAGTTACGGGACACTCCTTCAGCCCCAGCATTTT.

The chain joins TRBV6-5 to TRBJ1-1; 8 bases match TRBD1. V shed 5 bases and J 1 base; nucleotides not matched to a gene: 0. CDR1 and CDR2 (germline): MNHEY, SVGAGI. This CDR3 is built from 13 residues. The CDR3 sequence: CASSGQGNTEAFF. The CDR3 nucleotides read TGTGCCAGCAGTGGACAGGGGAACACTGAAGCTTTCTTT.

The rearrangement uses TRBV10-1 and TRBJ2-7, with 8 bases aligning to TRBD2. J gave up 3 bases and V 4 bases, and 14 bases lay outside the gene matches. This CDR3 contains 17 residues. The germline V gene has CDR1 WNHNN and CDR2 SYGVQD (reference sequence). The CDR3 nucleotides read TGCGCCAGCAGTGCTAGCGGGCTCAGCGATAAGAGCTACGAGCAGTACTTC. This gives the protein CASSASGLSDKSYEQYF.

The rearrangement links TRBV4-2 to TRBJ1-3, with D possibly TRBD1 on 5 matching bases. There are 19 residues in the CDR3. Germline lookup yields CDR1 LGHNA and CDR2 YNFKEQ. V was clipped by 0 bases and J by 1 base, with 19 bases between them. The CDR3 sequence is CASSQDQVQARISGNTIYF. CDR3 DNA: TGTGCCAGCAGCCAAGATCAAGTACAGGCGCGCATATCTGGAAACACCATATATTTT.

The chain is built from TRBV5-6 and TRBJ2-3; 7 nucleotides align to TRBD2. Germline trimming cut 2 bases from V and 1 base from J; bases unmatched to any gene: 4. The CDR3 has 15 amino acids. Germline CDR1 is SGHDT and CDR2 is YYEEEE. The CDR3 is CASSLPAGRTDTQYF. CDR3 bases: TGTGCCAGCAGCTTACCAGCGGGACGCACAGATACGCAGTATTTT.

The chain links TRBV29-1 to TRBJ2-2; 11 bases agree with TRBD2. Looked up from germline, CDR1 is SQVTM and CDR2 is ANQGSEA. Trimming cost V 6 bases and J 4 bases; bases outside gene matches: 7. CDR3 length equals 15 residues. The CDR3 nucleotides are TGCAGCGTGGGGACTAGCGGACGACTCACCGGGGAGCTGTTTTTT. It translates to CSVGTSGRLTGELFF.

The chain couples TRBV9 to TRBJ2-1; D might be TRBD1 (6 bases). The CDR3 is 16 amino acids. The germline V gene encodes CDR1 SGDLS and CDR2 YYNGEE. The ends were cut back, 0 bases at V and 6 bases at J, with 16 bases in the middle. The CDR3 is CASSVASDRGVNEQFF. The CDR3 DNA reads as TGTGCCAGCAGCGTAGCTTCGGACAGAGGAGTCAATGAGCAGTTCTTC.

The chain employs TRBV5-1 and TRBJ2-3, with TRBD2 identical over 9 bases. V trimming: 0 bases; J trimming: 1 base; junction bases outside the gene matches: 9. CDR1 SGHRS and CDR2 YFSETQ come from the germline V gene. This CDR3 region has 18 residues. CDR3: CASSLGGASGIRTDTQYF. CDR3 DNA: TGCGCCAGCAGCTTGGGGGGGGCTAGCGGGATCCGCACAGATACGCAGTATTTT.

The chain couples TRBV30 to TRBJ1-4, with 7 bases fitting TRBD1. Trimming removed 0 bases from V and 3 bases from J; junction bases left unmatched: 1. CDR1 and CDR2 from the germline V gene are GTSNPN and SVGIG (reference sequence). The length of the CDR3 is 14 residues. CDR3 region: CAWSVTGANEKLFF. CDR3 nucleotides: TGTGCCTGGAGTGTAACAGGGGCTAATGAAAAACTGTTTTTT.